This is a list of T cell receptor beta chains from one sample in a study of shared clonotypes between healthy human individuals. Generated by immunoSEQ multiplex PCR, the TCRdb table keeps only in-frame clones and is missing some. The repertoire includes more than 2,000,000 clones, just over 90% of them detected once, and around 0.14% sits in the top ten. Sequencing was done on a sample of naive CD4+ T cells sorted from blood. The receptors here all came from a man aged 18 to 29 in good health. CDR3s include the opening cysteine and the closing phenylalanine or tryptophan. A D gene is named only where the DNA matches it firmly. Only part of the rows carry a size: once, few, many, or a class if the clone is expanded.

j_call v_call d_call clone_size cdr3_nt cdr3_aa
TRBJ1-6 TRBV2 . . TGTGCCAGCATGGCTAACGGGCCCCATTCACCCCTCCACTTT CASMANGPHSPLHF
TRBJ2-1 TRBV5-4 . . TGTGCCAGCAGCCAGGGATCCCGGTCGATGGGAAATGAGCAGTTCTTC CASSQGSRSMGNEQFF
TRBJ2-3 TRBV18 . . TGTGCCAGCTCACTCAACACTCCTAGCACAGATACGCAGTATTTT CASSLNTPSTDTQYF
TRBJ2-3 TRBV18 TRBD2 . TGTGCCAGCTCACGGTCGGGAGGAATATACACAGATACGCAGTATTTT CASSRSGGIYTDTQYF
TRBJ1-1 TRBV2 . few TGTGCCAGCAGGTCACAGCGTAACACTGAAGCTTTCTTT CASRSQRNTEAFF
TRBJ1-4 TRBV4-3 TRBD1 . TGCGCCAGCAGCCAAAACCCCATTACAGGGGGGGGAGAAAAACTGTTTTTT CASSQNPITGGGEKLFF
TRBJ2-5 TRBV6-5 . . TGTGCCAGCAGTTACTCGATTACGGGGGAGACCCAGTACTTC CASSYSITGETQYF
TRBJ1-1 TRBV7-9 TRBD1 . TGTGCCAGCAGCTTAGGGGACAGGGGGAACACTGAAGCTTTCTTT CASSLGDRGNTEAFF
TRBJ2-1 TRBV29-1 TRBD2 . TGCAGCGCCGAGCTAGCGGGAGGGCCAAGTGAGCAGTTCTTC CSAELAGGPSEQFF
TRBJ2-7 TRBV28 TRBD1 . TGTGCCAGCAGTGCCCCGGGACAGGGGGGCTACGAGCAGTACTTC CASSAPGQGGYEQYF
TRBJ1-1 TRBV5-6 . few TGTGCCAGCAGCTTTTCGGGGACCACTGAAGCTTTCTTT CASSFSGTTEAFF
TRBJ2-7 TRBV28 . . TGTGCCAGCAGTTCGGAAGCACAGGGTAGAGGCGAGCAGTACTTC CASSSEAQGRGEQYF
TRBJ2-3 TRBV18 TRBD2 . TGTGCCAGCTCTCAACTAGCGGTCACAGATACGCAGTATTTT CASSQLAVTDTQYF
TRBJ2-7 TRBV6-5 TRBD2 . TGTGCCAGCAGTCAGGGACTAGCTTTTCCTGCGCAGTACTTC CASSQGLAFPAQYF
TRBJ1-5 TRBV7-2 . . TGTGCCAGCAGTAGGGGGGGTAATAATCAGCCCCAGCATTTT CASSRGGNNQPQHF
TRBJ2-7 TRBV9 . . TGTGCCAGCAGCGTAGGCAGGAGCTCCTACGAGCAGTACTTC CASSVGRSSYEQYF
TRBJ2-3 TRBV7-2 . . TGTGCCAGCAGCTTAGACGGGGCCGTCACAGATACGCAGTATTTT CASSLDGAVTDTQYF
TRBJ1-1 TRBV12-5 . few TGTGCTAGTACGCAGGGGTATGAAGCTTTCTTT CASTQGYEAFF
TRBJ1-4 TRBV6-1 . . TGTGCCACAGGAGGGACCATTAATGAAAAACTGTTTTTT CATGGTINEKLFF
TRBJ2-7 TRBV5-1 . . TGCGCCAGCAGCTTGGATGGGCAGTCCTACGAGCAGTACTTC CASSLDGQSYEQYF
TRBJ1-2 TRBV6-1 . . TGTGCCAGCAGTGAAAGGGGACAACCCGGAGGCTACACCTTC CASSERGQPGGYTF
TRBJ2-5 TRBV30 . . TGTGCCTGGAGTGGAGGACTAAAAGAGACCCAGTACTTC CAWSGGLKETQYF
TRBJ2-2 TRBV11-2 . . TGTGCCAGCAGCTTAAGGGGAAAAGACCACGGGGAGCTGTTTTTT CASSLRGKDHGELFF
TRBJ1-2 TRBV5-1 . . TGCGCCAGCAGCGACCCGTATGCAGGTCTTAGAAACTATGGCTACACCTTC CASSDPYAGLRNYGYTF
TRBJ1-4 TRBV6-5 TRBD1 once TGTGCCAGCAGTCTTTGGACAGGGGGTGAAAAACTGTTTTTT CASSLWTGGEKLFF
TRBJ2-1 TRBV11-3 . . TGTGCCAGCAGCTTAAGGTTCACGGGACAGCAGTTCTTC CASSLRFTGQQFF
TRBJ2-7 TRBV27 . . TGTGCCAGCAGTTTATTGAGCGGGGACAACAAGTGGTTC CASSLLSGDNKWF
TRBJ2-5 TRBV10-3 TRBD2 . TGTGCCATCAGCGAAACTAGCGGGGGGTGGGAGACCCAGTACTTC CAISETSGGWETQYF
TRBJ2-7 TRBV10-1 . . TGCGCCAGCAGTGAACGCGGCGCTCCCTACGAGCAGTACTTC CASSERGAPYEQYF
TRBJ1-2 TRBV5-6 . . TGTGCCAGCAGCTTTGGGTCAAAATCCGGTGGCTACACCTTC CASSFGSKSGGYTF
TRBJ2-7 TRBV5-1 TRBD2 . TGCGCCAGCAGCTTAGGGACTAGCGGTTACGAGCAGTACTTC CASSLGTSGYEQYF
TRBJ1-4 TRBV7-9 . . TGTGCCAGCAGTCGACAGGAGAATGAAAAACTGTTTTTT CASSRQENEKLFF
TRBJ1-4 TRBV7-2 TRBD1 . TGTGCCAGCAGCACCTCAGGGGGAGGTGGTGAAAAACTGTTTTTT CASSTSGGGGEKLFF
TRBJ1-1 TRBV5-5 . once TGTGCCAGCAGCTTGGAGTTCCCGTTCGGGACGCCAAACACTGAAGCTTTCTTT CASSLEFPFGTPNTEAFF
TRBJ2-7 TRBV6-6 . . TGTGCCAGCAGTTACGGCCGGGACTCTTCCTACGAGCAGTACTTC CASSYGRDSSYEQYF
TRBJ2-1 TRBV28 TRBD1 once TGTGCCAGCAGTTCGACAGGGATCTCCTACAATGAGCAGTTCTTC CASSSTGISYNEQFF
TRBJ2-4 TRBV29-1 . . TGCAGCGTTGAAGTTGGCAGGGCCGCCAAAAACATTCAGTACTTC CSVEVGRAAKNIQYF
TRBJ1-1 TRBV28 . . TGTGCCAGCAGCCGAGGTGGCAGGGTTCCTGAAGCTTTCTTT CASSRGGRVPEAFF
TRBJ2-1 TRBV7-9 TRBD1 . TGTGCCAGCAGCTCAACCTTCGTCCGGGACAGGGGATACAATGAGCAGTTCTTC CASSSTFVRDRGYNEQFF
TRBJ2-5 TRBV5-1 TRBD1 . TGCGCCAGCAGCTTGGTGGCAGGGGGCGTAGAGACCCAGTACTTC CASSLVAGGVETQYF
TRBJ2-2 TRBV18 . . TGTGCCAGCTCACCACCAAACAGGGCCACCGGGGAGCTGTTTTTT CASSPPNRATGELFF
TRBJ1-4 TRBV7-9 . . TGTGCCAGCAGCCTAGGTAGTGCAATGGGGGAAAAACTGTTTTTT CASSLGSAMGEKLFF
TRBJ1-4 TRBV18 . few TGTGCCAGCTCACCAGGGGTTAATGAAAAACTGTTTTTT CASSPGVNEKLFF
TRBJ1-1 TRBV27 . . TGTGCCAGCAGTTTACGGGGAGGCCTCTTGAACACTGAAGCTTTCTTT CASSLRGGLLNTEAFF
TRBJ2-7 TRBV7-8 . . TGTGCCAGCAGCTTCGAACCGGGACCTAGCTACGAGCAGTACTTC CASSFEPGPSYEQYF
TRBJ1-3 TRBV6-4 TRBD1 . TGTGCCAGCAGTGCAAGACAGGGGTCCCACTCTGGAAACACCATATATTTT CASSARQGSHSGNTIYF
TRBJ1-5 TRBV29-1 . once TGCAGCGTTGGATATGAAAGCAATCAGCCCCAGCATTTT CSVGYESNQPQHF
TRBJ1-1 TRBV5-4 . . TGTGCCAGCAGCTTAGGCGGGGGCCGGAACACTGAAGCTTTCTTT CASSLGGGRNTEAFF
TRBJ1-2 TRBV6-6 . once TGTGCCAGCAGTTACATCAGGGATGGCTACACCTTC CASSYIRDGYTF
TRBJ2-2 TRBV11-3 . . TGTGCCAGCAGCCTCACTTGGGGGGCGGATGGGGAGCTGTTTTTT CASSLTWGADGELFF
TRBJ2-3 TRBV7-9 . once TGTGCCAGCAGCACTACGGGCGTTCTCCTCACAGATACGCAGTATTTT CASSTTGVLLTDTQYF
TRBJ2-3 TRBV10-1 . . TGCGCCAGCAGGGAGGGAGATACGCAGTATTTT CASREGDTQYF
TRBJ1-2 TRBV11-2 . . TGTGCCAGCAGCTTAGGACAGGTGGATAGCTACACCTTC CASSLGQVDSYTF
TRBJ2-1 TRBV30 TRBD2 . TGTGCCTGGAGTAAGAGCGGGGGGGTCCAGTTCTTC CAWSKSGGVQFF
TRBJ2-1 TRBV5-4 . few TGTGCCAGCAGCTTGGCGTCCGAGCAGTTCTTC CASSLASEQFF
TRBJ2-7 TRBV18 . . TGTGCCAGCTCACCGCTAGGGGGGTACGAGCAGTACTTC CASSPLGGYEQYF
TRBJ2-7 TRBV5-4 TRBD1 . TGTGCCAGCAGCTTGGGGGGACAGCTCTACGAGCAGTACTTC CASSLGGQLYEQYF
TRBJ1-1 TRBV7-9 . . TGTGCCAGCAGCTTAGAGACAGGAGGGGGTCGGACTGAAGCTTTCTTT CASSLETGGGRTEAFF
TRBJ2-5 TRBV18 TRBD2 . TGTGCCAGCTCACCACCGTTTAGCGGGGGGCCCCAAGAGACCCAGTACTTC CASSPPFSGGPQETQYF